A selection of T cell receptor beta chains follows, all from one sample in a study of OX40 agonist ivuxolimab in advanced cancers. Repertoires were generated with immunoSEQ multiplex PCR, while TCRdb's copy carries only in-frame clones and drops some. This table has under 70,000 clones, 65% to 85% appearing once. The sample consisted of CD4+ or CD8+ T cells sorted from blood, taken in a trial of the OX40 agonist ivuxolimab. Receptor source: an adult with an advanced solid tumor such as melanoma, head and neck, liver or kidney cancer. The conserved cysteine and the conserved F or W are not part of the CDR3 here.

v_gene,len,CDR3aa
TRBV10-3,13,AISDSGGVNTEAF
TRBV6-6,13,ASRWREGSGNTIY
TRBV19,16,ASTLTGAGRARNTEAF
TRBV7-9,10,ASSLQTDGYT
TRBV6-1,9,ASSEPDTQY
TRBV4-2,16,ASSQEGAGRDGKGGYT
TRBV20-1,9,SARVDTEAF
TRBV19,13,ASSPTSGVPDTQY
TRBV5-4,13,ASSLDGGRNQPQH
TRBV27,15,ASSFRQGSGFVSPLH
TRBV5-1,13,ASSLGGLGLDGYT
TRBV9,12,ASSGGTSVYEQY
TRBV18,15,ASSALRTGYAVEGYT
TRBV7-8,14,ASSTRRVLSGNTIY
TRBV2,13,ASRAGQGSSYGYT
TRBV5-5,14,ASSLRAARANEKLF
TRBV11-2,18,ASSLEGRGRQPSSYNEQF
TRBV18,15,ASSPISSGGYTDTQY
TRBV7-2,15,ASSRTSGGTLGETQY
TRBV9,11,ASSVAMDTEAF
TRBV5-8,12,ASSLSGFTGELF
TRBV10-1,13,ASPSGGRGPDTQY
TRBV19,11,ASSVGVRTEAF
TRBV6-1,11,ASDRGSNQPQH
TRBV19,13,ASTHGRGQVGEQY
TRBV29-1,12,SVESRDAGNTIY
TRBV14,15,ASSLIAGGPVVDTQY
TRBV4-2,13,ASSQGTGTVGELF
TRBV7-3,12,ASSLSWVAGKQF
TRBV27,15,ASSFDKRQGSTDTQY
TRBV4-1,15,ASSLIPSGQGFDGYT
TRBV25-1,13,ASSGAGQGASEAF
TRBV6-6,13,ASRTGTGPTGELF
TRBV6-5,13,ASSYRGTDTYEQY
TRBV5-1,15,ASSSTQGSSRTTEAF
TRBV7-9,9,ASLRGEKLF
TRBV6-5,12,ASSYSVEVEKLF
TRBV5-1,12,ASSLGDSYNEQF
TRBV10-3,13,AISGPPGVGTEAF
TRBV27,13,ASSLRGRAIYEQY
TRBV27,13,ASSFLRTDTGELF